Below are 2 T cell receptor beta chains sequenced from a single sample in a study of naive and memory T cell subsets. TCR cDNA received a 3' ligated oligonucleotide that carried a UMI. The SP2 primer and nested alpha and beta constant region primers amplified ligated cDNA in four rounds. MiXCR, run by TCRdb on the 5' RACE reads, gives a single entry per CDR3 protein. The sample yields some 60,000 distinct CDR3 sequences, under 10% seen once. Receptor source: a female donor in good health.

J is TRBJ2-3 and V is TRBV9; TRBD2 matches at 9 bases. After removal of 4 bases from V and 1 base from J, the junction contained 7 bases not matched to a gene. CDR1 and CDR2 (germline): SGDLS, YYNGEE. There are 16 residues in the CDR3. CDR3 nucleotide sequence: TGTGCCAGCAGCCGGACTAGCGACTTTCGCACAGATACGCAGTATTTT. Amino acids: CASSRTSDFRTDTQYF.

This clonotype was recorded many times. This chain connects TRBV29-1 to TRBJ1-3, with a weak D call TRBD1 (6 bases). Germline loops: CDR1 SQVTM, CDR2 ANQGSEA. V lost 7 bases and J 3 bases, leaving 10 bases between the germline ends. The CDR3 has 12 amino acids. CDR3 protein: CSGRGGGNTIYF. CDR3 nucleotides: TGCAGCGGCAGGGGCGGTGGAAACACCATATATTTT.